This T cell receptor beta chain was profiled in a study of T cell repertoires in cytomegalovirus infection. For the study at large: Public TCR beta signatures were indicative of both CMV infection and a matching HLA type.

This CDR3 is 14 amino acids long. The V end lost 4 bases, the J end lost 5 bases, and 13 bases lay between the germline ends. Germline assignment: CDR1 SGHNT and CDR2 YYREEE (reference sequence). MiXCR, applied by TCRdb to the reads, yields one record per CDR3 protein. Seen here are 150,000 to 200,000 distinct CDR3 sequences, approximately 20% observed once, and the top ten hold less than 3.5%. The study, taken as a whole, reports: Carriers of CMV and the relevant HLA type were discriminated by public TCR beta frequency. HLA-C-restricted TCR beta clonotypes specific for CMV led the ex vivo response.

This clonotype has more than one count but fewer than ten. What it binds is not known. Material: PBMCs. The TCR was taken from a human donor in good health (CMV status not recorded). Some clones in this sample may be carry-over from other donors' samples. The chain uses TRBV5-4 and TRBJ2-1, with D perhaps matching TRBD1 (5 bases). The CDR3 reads CASSRLGVNNEQFF. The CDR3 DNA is TGTGCCAGCAGCCGCCTAGGGGTCAACAATGAGCAGTTCTTC.